This note documents a single T cell receptor beta chain sequence. This sample was included in a study of blood T cell repertoires in COVID-19. Turning to the study itself: Sample material is recorded as cDNA or gDNA derived from T cells, B-cell-depleted T cells, or PBMCs.

Germline loops: CDR1 MNHEY, CDR2 SVGAGI. V was clipped by 10 bases and J by 3 bases, with 15 bases between them. CDR3 length: 13 amino acids. Clones were read by immunoSEQ multiplex PCR, and TCRdb kept only the in-frame ones, dropping some. The sample includes 310,000 or so clones, 65% to 90% of them seen just once. The clonotype originates from a young woman who had recovered from COVID-19. The chain has TRBV6-5 and TRBJ1-2; possible D gene TRBD1, 6 bases. Sequencing was done on a sample of PBMCs or T cells enriched from blood (not recorded which). The CDR3 DNA reads TGTGCCAACTCCCGGGACACCTACTATGGCTACACCTTC. Encoded protein: CANSRDTYYGYTF.